Following are 23 T cell receptor beta chains from one sample sequenced in a study of blood T cell repertoires in COVID-19 (dated by TCRdb to the early 2020s). Library preparation used the immunoSEQ multiplex PCR assay. Not all clones reach the TCRdb copy of this immuneACCESS table, which keeps in-frame sequences only. Checked studies attribute under half of the gap to unresolved V genes and leave the rest unexplained. The sample records 150,000 to 200,000 clones, 80% to 90% of which are singletons. Of the sample, under 15% falls within the top ten clones. Sample: peripheral blood. The source of these receptors is a woman in her 70s with COVID-19, enrolled during active disease.

This clone appeared a single time. Within the sample, other DNA sequences also encode this same CDR3. The chain couples TRBV9 to TRBJ2-7; 8 positions agree with TRBD2. Germline CDR1 SGDLS, CDR2 YYNGEE. V was pared by 0 bases and J by 1 base, with 3 bases of the junction left unmatched. This CDR3 comprises 15 residues. CDR3: CASSVGVAGSYEQYF. The CDR3 bases are TGTGCCAGCAGCGTAGGAGTAGCGGGGTCCTACGAGCAGTACTTC.

The CDR3 protein is CASSLEQGGYEQYF. As DNA, the CDR3 is TGTGCCAGCAGCTTAGAACAGGGGGGCTACGAGCAGTACTTC. The genes are TRBV7-2 and TRBJ2-7, with 8 bases identical to TRBD1. The ends lost 1 base at V and 3 bases at J; junction bases unmatched: 2. This CDR3 spans 14 amino acids. The germline gives CDR1 SGHTA, CDR2 FQGNSA.

The gene calls are TRBV28 and TRBJ1-5; TRBD1 matches at 7 bases. The ends lost 6 bases at V and 3 bases at J; junction bases unmatched: 5. Germline CDR1 is MDHEN and CDR2 is SYDVKM. The CDR3 has 14 amino acids. CDR3 amino acids: CASRTQGSNQPQHF. The CDR3 bases are TGTGCCAGCAGGACACAGGGGTCCAATCAGCCCCAGCATTTT.

V is TRBV7-2 and J is TRBJ1-3; D remains ambiguous. From germline, CDR1 is SGHTA and CDR2 FQGNSA. This CDR3 has 16 residues. V lost 1 base and J lost 2, with 12 bases in between. The CDR3 is CASSLVTATAGNTIYF. CDR3 DNA: TGTGCCAGCAGCTTAGTTACGGCTACAGCTGGAAACACCATATATTTT.

The chain is built from TRBV6-4 and TRBJ2-5; 8 bases fit TRBD1. Trimming removed 0 bases from V and 2 bases from J; junction bases left unmatched: 8. The CDR3 length is 17 residues. Germline V CDR1 and CDR2: MRHNA, SNTAGT. CDR3 in DNA: TGTGCCAGCAGTGACTCAAGGGGGACAGGCCTTCAAGAGACCCAGTACTTC. It is translated as CASSDSRGTGLQETQYF.

V gene TRBV19 combines with J gene TRBJ2-5, with TRBD1 matching 10 bases. The junction had 6 bases not matched to a gene; V was cut back by 7 bases and J by 1 base. Germline values: CDR1 LNHDA, CDR2 SQIVND (reference sequence). The CDR3 has 15 amino acids. In DNA, the CDR3 is TGTGCCAGTACTCAGACAGGGGGCCGCCAAGAGACCCAGTACTTC. Its translation is CASTQTGGRQETQYF.

V and J are TRBV7-3 and TRBJ2-1; 11 bases match TRBD2. V lost 3 bases and J lost 6; bases outside the gene matches: 4. Germline CDR1 is SGHTA and CDR2 is FQGTGA. This CDR3 comprises 15 residues. The CDR3 loop is CASSFTSGSPNEQFF. Here the CDR3 DNA reads TGTGCCAGCAGCTTCACTAGCGGGAGCCCCAATGAGCAGTTCTTC.

The V gene is TRBV2, the J gene TRBJ1-5; maybe TRBD1 (6 bases). This CDR3 is built from 13 residues. CDR1 SNHLY and CDR2 FYNNEI come from the germline V gene. The ends were cut back, 3 bases at V and 7 bases at J, with 10 bases in the middle. The CDR3 nucleotides read TGTGCCAGCAGTGATACAGGGCGGCAGCCCCAGCATTTT. Translated: CASSDTGRQPQHF.

This chain joins TRBV27 and TRBJ2-7, with D possibly being TRBD2 (6 bases). The CDR3 has 15 amino acids. Germline CDR1 MNHEY, CDR2 SMNVEV (reference sequence). V lost 6 bases and J lost 0, with 15 bases in between. CDR3 in amino acids: CASRSRGTFSYEQYF. In DNA, the CDR3 is TGTGCCAGCAGGTCACGGGGGACTTTCTCCTACGAGCAGTACTTC.

CDR3 sequence reads: CASSRREADTQYF. The CDR3 nucleotides are TGTGCCAGCAGCCGCCGGGAGGCAGATACGCAGTATTTT. J is TRBJ2-3 and V is TRBV6-5; 7 bases align to TRBD2. Germline loops: CDR1 MNHEY, CDR2 SVGAGI. After removal of 6 bases from V and 4 bases from J, the junction contained 4 bases not matched to a gene. This CDR3 is built from 13 residues.

The chain has TRBV24-1 and TRBJ2-3; 11 bases match TRBD1. This CDR3 contains 16 residues. Germline-derived CDR1 and CDR2 are KGHDR and SFDVKD. V was pared by 3 bases and J by 3 bases, with 4 bases of the junction left unmatched. The CDR3 DNA is TGTGCCACCAGTGATCCCGGACAGGGGGCAACAGATACGCAGTATTTT. It encodes CATSDPGQGATDTQYF.

DNA for the CDR3: TGTGCCAGCAGCCAAGTCTTGCGGGATACGCAGTATTTT. Its translation: CASSQVLRDTQYF. This chain connects TRBV3-1 (or the pseudogene TRBV3-2) to TRBJ2-3; D is undetermined. The CDR3 is made up of 13 amino acids. Trimming left V 1 base short and J 6 bases short, with 8 bases between. CDR1 LGHDT and CDR2 YNNKEL come from the germline V gene (reference sequence).

The chain employs TRBV12-3 or TRBV12-4 and TRBJ1-5; possibly TRBD1 for D (6 bases). Trimming shortened V by 1 base and J by 9 bases, and 10 bases separated the two germline ends. The CDR3 spans 13 residues. The DNA of the CDR3 is TGTGCCAGCAGTTTAGGGCAGGGGAGGCCCCAGCATTTT. As protein: CASSLGQGRPQHF.

This clone was counted once. The genes are TRBV28 and TRBJ1-1; TRBD1 might be the D (5 bases). The germline V and J ends were trimmed by 6 bases and 5 bases, with 7 bases remaining between them. This CDR3 has 11 residues. Germline V gene data show CDR1 as MDHEN and CDR2 as SYDVKM. In DNA, the CDR3 is TGTGCCAGCAGGCAGGGAACTGAAGCTTTCTTT. Protein: CASRQGTEAFF.

The J gene is TRBJ2-2, the V gene TRBV25-1; TRBD2 matches at 9 bases. This CDR3 comprises 17 residues. The trim removed 3 bases at V and 2 bases at J, leaving 7 bases unmatched. In germline, CDR1 is MGHDK, CDR2 SYGVNS. CDR3 DNA sequence: TGTGCCAGCAGTGAGCCGACTAGCGGATTTAACACCGGGGAGCTGTTTTTT. Protein sequence: CASSEPTSGFNTGELFF.

The rearrangement uses TRBV6-5 and TRBJ2-1; TRBD1 aligns across 7 bases. The CDR3 spans 15 residues. Trimming at V came to 6 bases and at J to 8 bases, leaving 13 bases not matched to a gene. The germline V gene has CDR1 MNHEY and CDR2 SVGAGI. The CDR3 is CASRHRDRAIDEQFF. Here the CDR3 DNA reads TGTGCCAGCAGGCACCGGGACAGAGCCATCGATGAGCAGTTCTTC.

The chain joins TRBV27 to TRBJ1-5, with 9 bases identical to TRBD1. This CDR3 is built from 14 residues. Trimming at V came to 7 bases and at J to 3 bases, leaving 4 bases not matched to a gene. Germline V gene data show CDR1 as MNHEY and CDR2 as SMNVEV (reference sequence). CDR3 nucleotide sequence: TGTGCCAGCAAGGGACAGGGTCACAATCAGCCCCAGCATTTT. Translating it yields CASKGQGHNQPQHF.

The J gene is TRBJ2-1, the V gene TRBV12-5; 12 bases line up with TRBD2. Trimming cost V 5 bases and J 5 bases; bases outside gene matches: 4. The CDR3 extends over 15 amino acids. CDR1 is LGHNT, CDR2 FRNRAP, per germline. CDR3 bases: TGTGCTAGTGGTGCTAGACTAGCGGGAGACAATGAGCAGTTCTTC. Amino acid sequence: CASGARLAGDNEQFF.

The chain joins TRBV28 to TRBJ1-6; D gene unclear. Germline assignment: CDR1 MDHEN and CDR2 SYDVKM. Trimming stripped 6 bases from V and 3 bases from J, with 9 bases between. This CDR3 contains 14 residues. The CDR3 bases are TGTGCCAGCAGCAGGCTCAGCTATAATTCACCCCTCCACTTT. Translated: CASSRLSYNSPLHF.

The J gene is TRBJ1-2, the V gene TRBV19; 7 positions match TRBD1. The trim removed 5 bases at V and 4 bases at J, leaving 16 bases unmatched. Per the germline V gene, CDR1 is LNHDA and CDR2 is SQIVND (reference sequence). The CDR3 loop spans 17 amino acids. The CDR3 DNA is TGTGCCAGTAGTCCACAGACAGGGTCCTCCTTCTCCTATGGCTACACCTTC. This sequence encodes CASSPQTGSSFSYGYTF.

The chain is built from TRBV28 and TRBJ1-4; D gene unclear. V lost 3 bases to trimming and J lost 9 bases, with 5 bases between them. From germline, CDR1 is MDHEN and CDR2 SYDVKM. CDR3 length equals 11 residues. In DNA, the CDR3 is TGTGCCAGCAGTTTGGGCCAAAAACTGTTTTTT. The encoded protein is CASSLGQKLFF.

This clone has a single count. This rearrangement joins TRBV10-3 to TRBJ2-7; 9 nucleotides agree with TRBD1. CDR1 and CDR2 (germline): ENHRY, SYGVKD. This CDR3 has 14 amino acids. V was pared by 3 bases and J by 5 bases, with 5 bases of the junction left unmatched. The CDR3, as DNA: TGTGCCATCAGTGAACAGGGACAGGGACACGAGCAGTACTTC. Translation gives CAISEQGQGHEQYF.

The chain joins TRBV30 to TRBJ1-6; 9 bases align to TRBD1. V lost 5 bases to trimming and J lost 13 bases; unmatched junction nucleotides: 12. In germline, CDR1 is GTSNPN, CDR2 SVGIG (reference sequence). The CDR3 totals 14 residues. The CDR3 is CAWGARDRDFPLHF. In nucleotides, the CDR3 is TGTGCCTGGGGGGCCCGGGACAGGGATTTTCCCCTCCACTTT.